These 17 T cell receptor beta chains share one sample of origin, sequenced in a study of cytomegalovirus exposure and HLA in healthy donors. PCR involved 60 Vbeta and 13 Jbeta primers. The data were produced by immunoSEQ multiplex PCR, yet TCRdb's version contains in-frame clones alone and is incomplete. The sample totals 150,000 or so clones. The specimen sequenced was PBMCs. These receptors all stem from a man aged 25-40 years in good health and CMV-seronegative.

The J gene is TRBJ2-5, the V gene TRBV25-1; D is unresolved. Trimming removed 1 base from V and 5 bases from J, with 14 bases in between. Per the germline V gene, CDR1 is MGHDK and CDR2 is SYGVNS. This CDR3 is built from 15 residues. The CDR3 spells CASSESPDWSETQYF. As DNA, the CDR3 is TGTGCCAGCAGTGAATCCCCAGATTGGTCCGAGACCCAGTACTTC.

To note about this clone: The junction departs from the called germline gene at one end, perhaps through a read error. This rearrangement joins TRBV29-1 to TRBJ2-1; D might be TRBD2 (5 bases). There are 14 residues in the CDR3. CDR1 is SQVTM and CDR2 is ANQGSEA in the germline V gene. The CDR3 DNA sequence: TGCAGCGTTGTCCGTGGACTCGCCTACGATGAGCAGTTCTTC. It codes for CSVVRGLAYDEQFF.

The CDR3, as DNA: TGTGCCAGCAGCTTGGAGGGGGCCCCCAGCACAGATACGCAGTATTTT. Its protein product is CASSLEGAPSTDTQYF. This sequence joins TRBV5-4 and TRBJ2-3; 7 positions agree with TRBD1. Germline CDR1 SGHNT, CDR2 YYREEE (reference sequence). Trimming took 0 bases from V and 0 from J; bases not matched to a gene: 4. The CDR3 contains 16 residues.

The chain combines TRBV7-2 with TRBJ1-2, with 7 bases matching TRBD1. The V and J ends lost 2 bases and 4 bases, in that order; junction bases with no gene match: 4. In germline, CDR1 is SGHTA, CDR2 FQGNSA. The CDR3 has 14 residues. This chain's CDR3 is CASSLTRGFYGYTF. DNA of the CDR3: TGTGCCAGCAGCTTAACCAGGGGGTTCTATGGCTACACCTTC.

The gene calls are TRBV7-9 and TRBJ2-7; a weak D match, TRBD2 (6 bases). Germline-derived CDR1 and CDR2 are SEHNR and FQNEAQ (reference sequence). This CDR3 is built from 12 residues. V was clipped by 5 bases and J by 7 bases, with 12 bases between them. The CDR3 region is CASSRAGQEQYF. The CDR3 coding sequence is TGTGCCAGCAGCCGCGCGGGGCAGGAGCAGTACTTC.

The J gene is TRBJ2-1, the V gene TRBV7-2, with D maybe TRBD2 (6 bases). V lost 1 base and J 0 bases, leaving 7 bases between the germline ends. Germline CDR1 and CDR2: SGHTA and FQGNSA. The CDR3 is made up of 15 amino acids. Here the CDR3 reads CASSLGLGSYNEQFF. The CDR3 nucleotides read TGTGCCAGCAGCTTAGGACTAGGCTCCTACAATGAGCAGTTCTTC. Based on the CDR3 plus reference TRBV7-2 and TRBJ2-1, the full variable domain is GAGVSQSPSNKVTEKGKDVELRCDPISGHTALYWYRQSLGQGLEFLIYFQGNSAPDKSGLPSDRFSAERTGGSVSTLTIQRTQQEDSAVYLCASSLGLGSYNEQFFGPGTRLTVL.

The chain recombines TRBV19 with TRBJ1-4, with unresolved D. The length of the CDR3 is 14 residues. The germline V gene has CDR1 LNHDA and CDR2 SQIVND (reference sequence). V was trimmed by 6 bases and J by 4 bases, leaving 12 bases between them. The CDR3, as DNA: TGTGCCAGTAGCCGGGGTCTTTTTAATGAAAAACTGTTTTTT. Translation gives CASSRGLFNEKLFF.

V is TRBV11-3 and J is TRBJ2-3, with TRBD1 identical over 9 bases. This CDR3 region has 15 residues. Losses at the gene ends were 4 bases for V and 4 bases for J; bases not matched to a gene: 6. Germline V lookup: CDR1 SGHNT, CDR2 YENEEA. CDR3 sequence reads: CASSSLTGGPDTQYF. The CDR3 DNA follows: TGTGCCAGCAGCTCTTTAACAGGGGGCCCAGATACGCAGTATTTT.

The V and J genes are TRBV28 and TRBJ1-2, with TRBD1 matching over 9 bases. CDR1 is MDHEN, CDR2 SYDVKM, per germline. After removal of 7 bases from V and 4 bases from J, the junction contained 7 bases not matched to a gene. This CDR3 region has 14 residues. CDR3 amino acids: CASTIATGGYGYTF. In DNA form, the CDR3 reads TGTGCCAGCACCATTGCGACAGGGGGCTATGGCTACACCTTC.

This chain uses TRBV5-6 with TRBJ2-1; D call uncertain. The germline V gene encodes CDR1 SGHDT and CDR2 YYEEEE. With 1 base removed from V and 5 bases from J, the gap between germline ends came to 4 bases. The CDR3 is made up of 12 amino acids. Here the CDR3 DNA reads TGTGCCAGCAGCTTGATCGACAATGAGCAGTTCTTC. Translated: CASSLIDNEQFF.

This rearrangement joins TRBV28 to TRBJ2-2, with a possible D match to TRBD2 (7 bases). V was trimmed by 8 bases and J by 5 bases, leaving 12 bases between them. CDR1 and CDR2 from the germline V gene are MDHEN and SYDVKM. This CDR3 has 13 residues. The CDR3 region is CASRRGGTGELFF. The CDR3 nucleotides are TGTGCCAGCCGGAGGGGGGGGACCGGGGAGCTGTTTTTT.

The chain combines TRBV7-9 with TRBJ2-5, with 8 bases matching TRBD2. The J call may be wrong; the DNA end is better matched by TRBJ2-7. Germline-derived CDR1 and CDR2 are SEHNR and FQNEAQ (reference sequence). The CDR3 covers 13 residues. CDR3 amino acids: CASSSSGSYEQYF. The CDR3 bases are TGTGCCAGCAGCTCGAGCGGGAGCTACGAGCAGTACTTC.

The CDR3 loop is CASSVSGRGYEQYF. DNA for the CDR3: TGTGCCAGCAGTGTTAGCGGGAGGGGCTACGAGCAGTACTTC. The chain combines TRBV28 with TRBJ2-7; 11 nucleotides align to TRBD2. The CDR3 runs to 14 residues. The V segment lost 5 bases and the J segment 3 bases; nucleotides outside the gene matches: 3. Looked up from germline, CDR1 is MDHEN and CDR2 is SYDVKM.

The chain combines TRBV4-2 with TRBJ1-1; perhaps TRBD1 as D (5 bases). V was trimmed by 3 bases and J by 3 bases, leaving 14 bases between them. CDR1 is LGHNA, CDR2 YNFKEQ, per germline. The CDR3 runs to 15 residues. Written as DNA, the CDR3 is TGTGCCAGCAGCCATGTTCTCGGGGGGGACACTGAAGCTTTCTTT. Amino acids: CASSHVLGGDTEAFF.

The chain carries TRBV4-2 and TRBJ2-7, with D possibly TRBD1 on 6 matching bases. Germline V gene sequence: CDR1 LGHNA, CDR2 YNFKEQ. V was shortened by 4 bases and J by 1 base, with 20 bases between the two germline ends. CDR3 length equals 17 residues. The CDR3 sequence: CASSRDAGTNPSYEQYF. CDR3 bases: TGTGCCAGCAGCCGCGACGCTGGGACAAACCCATCCTACGAGCAGTACTTC.

This rearrangement joins TRBV10-2 to TRBJ2-3; D possibly corresponds to TRBD2 (6 bases). The CDR3 covers 13 residues. V shed 4 bases and J shed 6 bases, with 11 bases lying between them. CDR1 WSHSY and CDR2 SAAADI come from the germline V gene. The DNA for the CDR3 is TGCGCCAGCAGTGGACTAGATGGTGATACGCAGTATTTT. It codes for CASSGLDGDTQYF.

V and J are TRBV19 and TRBJ1-2, with D unclear. Trimming stripped 8 bases from V and 4 bases from J, with 11 bases between. Germline CDR1 and CDR2: LNHDA and SQIVND (reference sequence). The CDR3 is made up of 12 amino acids. The DNA of the CDR3 is TGTGCCAGTCGAAGAGGGTTCTATGGCTACACCTTC. The encoded protein is CASRRGFYGYTF.